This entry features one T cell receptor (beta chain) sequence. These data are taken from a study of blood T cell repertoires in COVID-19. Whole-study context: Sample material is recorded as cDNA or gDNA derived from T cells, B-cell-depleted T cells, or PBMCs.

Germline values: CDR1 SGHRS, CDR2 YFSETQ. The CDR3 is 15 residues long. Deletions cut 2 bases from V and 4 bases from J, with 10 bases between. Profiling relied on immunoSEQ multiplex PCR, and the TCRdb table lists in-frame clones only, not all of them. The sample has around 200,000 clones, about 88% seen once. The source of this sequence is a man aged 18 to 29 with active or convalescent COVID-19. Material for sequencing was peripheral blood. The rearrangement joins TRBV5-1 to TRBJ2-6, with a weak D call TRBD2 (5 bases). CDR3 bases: TGCGCCAGCAGCTTCGACGGGGAGGGGGCCAACGTCCTGACTTTC. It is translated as CASSFDGEGANVLTF.